Shown below are 22 T cell receptor beta chains from a single sample sequenced in a study of cytomegalovirus exposure and HLA in healthy donors. The PCR ran on 60 Vbeta and 13 Jbeta primers. Generated by immunoSEQ multiplex PCR, the TCRdb table keeps only in-frame clones and is missing some. This table holds some 270,000 clones, 80% found once. The sample comprised PBMCs. Source of these receptors: a girl under 10 years old in good health and CMV-seronegative.

The rearrangement uses TRBV27 and TRBJ1-5, with a possible D match to TRBD1 (6 bases). The CDR3 contains 15 residues. Per the germline V gene, CDR1 is MNHEY and CDR2 is SMNVEV (reference sequence). Trimming left V 1 base short and J 4 bases short, with 11 bases between. The CDR3 here is CASSLLPQGNQPQHF. For the CDR3, the DNA is TGTGCCAGCAGTTTATTACCCCAGGGGAATCAGCCCCAGCATTTT.

The chain is built from TRBV5-5 and TRBJ2-2; the D gene is possibly TRBD2 (6 bases). V lost 1 base to trimming and J lost 4 bases, with 14 bases between them. Germline assignment: CDR1 SGHKS and CDR2 YYEKEE (reference sequence). This CDR3 region has 16 residues. The CDR3 loop reads CASSLLQRVSTGELFF. Here the CDR3 DNA reads TGTGCCAGCAGCTTGCTCCAGCGGGTCTCCACCGGGGAGCTGTTTTTT.

The V gene is TRBV6-1, the J gene TRBJ2-5, with 15 bases lining up with TRBD2. The V segment lost 6 bases and the J segment 5 bases; nucleotides outside the gene matches: 4. This CDR3 has 15 residues. The germline gives CDR1 MNHNS, CDR2 SASEGT. The CDR3 protein is CASRGTSGGRETQYF. CDR3 coding DNA: TGTGCCAGCAGAGGGACTAGCGGGGGGAGGGAGACCCAGTACTTC.

Only a few counts were recorded for this clone. The chain uses TRBV7-9 and TRBJ1-1, with D possibly TRBD1 on 6 matching bases. Looked up from germline, CDR1 is SEHNR and CDR2 is FQNEAQ (reference sequence). Trimming took off 3 bases at V and 5 bases at J, with 13 bases between the two ends. The CDR3 runs 14 residues. The CDR3 region has the DNA TGTGCCAGCAGCTTCCTTACAGGGCCAACTGAAGCTTTCTTT. Its protein is CASSFLTGPTEAFF.

The gene calls are TRBV9 and TRBJ2-2; 8 bases map to TRBD2. V dropped 4 bases and J dropped 3; count of bases not matched to a gene: 8. Looked up from germline, CDR1 is SGDLS and CDR2 is YYNGEE. This CDR3 comprises 16 residues. The CDR3 DNA is TGTGCCAGCAGCACACAGCGGGAGCTCGACACCGGGGAGCTGTTTTTT. It encodes CASSTQRELDTGELFF.

V and J are TRBV6-1 and TRBJ1-5; maybe TRBD1 (6 bases). Trimming cost V 2 bases and J 7 bases, with 9 bases left between them. The CDR3 has 13 amino acids. From germline, CDR1 is MNHNS and CDR2 SASEGT. The chain's CDR3 is CASSETGIQPQHF. CDR3 in DNA: TGTGCCAGCAGTGAAACAGGGATACAGCCCCAGCATTTT.

V gene TRBV30 combines with J gene TRBJ1-5; D is undetermined. Trimming pared 1 base from V and 5 bases from J, leaving 9 bases between. CDR1 and CDR2 (germline): GTSNPN, SVGIG (reference sequence). The CDR3 consists of 13 residues. The CDR3 coding sequence is TGTGCCTGGAGTGGTAGCCGGGATCAGCCCCAGCATTTT. As protein: CAWSGSRDQPQHF.

The chain links TRBV10-3 to TRBJ2-7; TRBD2 might be the D (6 bases). CDR1 is ENHRY, CDR2 SYGVKD, per germline. The CDR3 length is 18 residues. Trimming cost V 2 bases and J 3 bases, with 23 bases left between them. For the CDR3, the DNA is TGTGCCATCAGTGAGCTGCTTTCTGGCGTTGTCGGGGGCTACGAGCAGTACTTC. It codes for CAISELLSGVVGGYEQYF.

In its sample, this clone was seen a few times. The genes are TRBV7-3 and TRBJ2-7, with TRBD2 matching 9 bases. This CDR3 is built from 15 residues. The germline gives CDR1 SGHTA, CDR2 FQGTGA. J was trimmed by 4 bases and V by 5 bases; bases with no gene match: 9. Here the CDR3 DNA reads TGTGCCAGCAGCAAATATAGCGGGGGCACTTACGAGCAGTACTTC. Amino acid sequence: CASSKYSGGTYEQYF.

Only a few counts were recorded for this clone. J is TRBJ2-5 and V is TRBV19; 7 bases agree with TRBD1. Looked up from germline, CDR1 is LNHDA and CDR2 is SQIVND (reference sequence). V lost 4 bases, J lost 3 bases, and 8 bases stayed unmatched. This CDR3 contains 15 residues. The CDR3 DNA reads TGTGCCAGTAGTAGGGCCGGGACAGCAAAAGAGACCCAGTACTTC. This gives the protein CASSRAGTAKETQYF.

The chain joins TRBV10-3 to TRBJ2-7; tentative D call: TRBD1 (6 bases). Trimming removed 10 bases from V and 3 bases from J, with 19 bases in between. This CDR3 has 14 amino acids. From germline, CDR1 is ENHRY and CDR2 SYGVKD. The CDR3 loop is CATSLRGEDYEQYF. DNA of the CDR3: TGTGCCACCAGCCTCAGGGGCGAGGACTACGAGCAGTACTTC.

V is TRBV29-1 and J is TRBJ2-1, with D hard to call. The CDR3 extends over 17 amino acids. The ends were cut back, 0 bases at V and 2 bases at J, with 17 bases in the middle. In germline, CDR1 is SQVTM, CDR2 ANQGSEA. The CDR3 bases are TGCAGCGTTGAAGATAAGGTGGTAGCCGTTACCTACAATGAGCAGTTCTTC. Translated, it gives CSVEDKVVAVTYNEQFF.

The rearrangement links TRBV11-1 to TRBJ2-1; TRBD2 might be the D (6 bases). Trimming cost V 0 bases and J 7 bases, with 10 bases left between them. CDR1 is SGHAT and CDR2 is FQDESV in the germline V gene (reference sequence). The CDR3 runs to 14 residues. The CDR3 DNA is TGTGCCAGCAGCTTAGCCCTGGAGGGGAATGAGCAGTTCTTC. Amino acids: CASSLALEGNEQFF.

The chain uses TRBV6-4 and TRBJ1-4, with D possibly TRBD1 on 5 matching bases. The CDR3 length is 15 residues. Trimming stripped 3 bases from V and 0 bases from J, with 8 bases between. Germline V CDR1 and CDR2: MRHNA, SNTAGT. The CDR3 here is CASSEKTATNEKLFF. DNA of the CDR3: TGTGCCAGCAGTGAAAAGACAGCAACTAATGAAAAACTGTTTTTT.

The rearrangement uses TRBV18 and TRBJ1-1, with TRBD1 identical over 8 bases. V dropped 3 bases and J dropped 6; count of bases not matched to a gene: 9. This CDR3 is built from 15 residues. Germline CDR1 and CDR2: KGHSH and LQKENI. The CDR3 is CASSPDRGGTSEAFF. As DNA, the CDR3 is TGTGCCAGCTCACCCGACAGGGGAGGCACCTCTGAAGCTTTCTTT.

The chain has TRBV6-5 and TRBJ2-7; D unresolved. The V and J ends lost 2 bases and 5 bases respectively, with 7 bases between them. This CDR3 has 12 residues. Germline loops: CDR1 MNHEY, CDR2 SVGAGI. The CDR3 region is CASSYPPDEQYF. The CDR3 nucleotides are TGTGCCAGCAGTTACCCCCCCGACGAGCAGTACTTC.

The V gene is TRBV7-9, the J gene TRBJ2-3; 7 bases align to TRBD1. Trimming at V came to 1 base and at J to 2 bases, leaving 3 bases not matched to a gene. Germline values: CDR1 SEHNR, CDR2 FQNEAQ (reference sequence). The CDR3 sequence is 15 residues long. CDR3 sequence: CASSLGQGVTDTQYF. The CDR3 region has the DNA TGTGCCAGCAGCTTAGGGCAGGGGGTCACAGATACGCAGTATTTT. Drawing the rest from reference TRBV7-9 and TRBJ2-3, the complete variable domain is DTGVSQNPRHKITKRGQNVTFRCDPISEHNRLYWYRQTLGQGPEFLTYFQNEAQLEKSRLLSDRFSAERPKGSFSTLEIQRTEQGDSAMYLCASSLGQGVTDTQYFGPGTRLTVL.

With respect to this clone: This same CDR3 is encoded by further DNA sequences in the sample. The gene calls are TRBV6-5 and TRBJ2-3; D not resolved. The CDR3 is 12 amino acids. From germline, CDR1 is MNHEY and CDR2 SVGAGI. Trimming took 6 bases from V and 0 from J, leaving 4 bases between them. CDR3 residues: CASRASTDTQYF. DNA for the CDR3: TGTGCCAGCAGGGCTAGCACAGATACGCAGTATTTT.

The J gene is TRBJ1-6, the V gene TRBV28; 7 bases match TRBD1. Germline CDR1 is MDHEN and CDR2 is SYDVKM. The length of the CDR3 is 15 residues. Trimming took 3 bases from V and 8 from J; bases not matched to a gene: 7. This CDR3 reads CASSFLGGEDSPLHF. As DNA, the CDR3 is TGTGCCAGCAGTTTTCTAGGGGGCGAGGATTCACCCCTCCACTTT.

Here the CDR3 reads CASSLWVGEVYNEQFF. Here the CDR3 DNA reads TGTGCCAGCAGTTTATGGGTGGGAGAGGTCTACAATGAGCAGTTCTTC. The chain recombines TRBV28 with TRBJ2-1; tentative D call: TRBD2 (5 bases). V was cut by 0 bases and J by 3 bases, with 12 bases left in between. Germline CDR1 reads MDHEN; CDR2 reads SYDVKM. The CDR3 is 16 residues long.

The chain links TRBV5-4 to TRBJ2-5; 8 positions match TRBD1. The DNA end favors TRBJ2-7, so the J call may be wrong. CDR3 length: 14 amino acids. Germline V gene sequence: CDR1 SGHNT, CDR2 YYREEE (reference sequence). CDR3 sequence: CASSLLSGGDEQYF. DNA of the CDR3: TGTGCCAGCAGCTTGTTATCAGGGGGCGACGAGCAGTACTTC.

This chain uses TRBV29-1 with TRBJ2-2, with TRBD2 as a possible D gene (6 bases). This CDR3 is built from 18 residues. Trimming removed 4 bases at V and 4 bases at J, with 25 bases between. The V gene's germline CDR1 is SQVTM and CDR2 ANQGSEA. The CDR3 spells CSVGGVSSGGRGTGELFF. The CDR3 DNA sequence: TGCAGCGTTGGGGGGGTCTCGAGCGGCGGACGAGGCACCGGGGAGCTGTTTTTT.